The 9 T cell receptor beta chains below were found in one sample sequenced in a study of T-cell reconstitution after alpha-beta-depleted transplantation in children. Construction of the TCRbeta library involved unique molecular identifiers. TCRdb used MiXCR to reprocess the PCR reads, holding one entry per CDR3 protein. The sample lists hundreds of thousands of distinct CDR3 sequences, about 12% seen once, with about 2.6% in the top ten. The material was PBMCs from the stem cell graft donor, obtained from the stem cell graft. The receptors originated from a human donor who donated a stem cell graft to a child with acute lymphoblastic leukemia.

Remarks on this clonotype: The junction departs from the called germline gene at one end, perhaps through a read error. In DNA form, the CDR3 reads TGTGCCAGTAATCACAGGGTTGGACAGCCCCAGCATTTC. This sequence encodes CASNHRVGQPQHF. This chain links TRBV6-2 or TRBV6-3 with TRBJ1-5, with D tentatively TRBD1 (6 bases). The CDR3 totals 13 residues. CDR1 MNHEY and CDR2 SVGEGT come from the germline V gene.

This clonotype has only one observation. CDR3 residues: CASRTGHYGYTF. In nucleotides, the CDR3 is TGTGCCAGTAGGACAGGACACTATGGCTACACCTTC. J is TRBJ1-2 and V is TRBV19; TRBD1 might be the D (6 bases). Germline V gene lookup returns CDR1 LNHDA and CDR2 SQIVND (reference sequence). This CDR3 is 12 amino acids long. The V gene lost 6 bases and the J gene lost 3 bases, with 8 bases spanning the gap. The complete variable domain, with remaining parts taken from reference TRBV19 and TRBJ1-2, reads DGGITQSPKYLFRKEGQNVTLSCEQNLNHDAMYWYRQDPGQGLRLIYYSQIVNDFQKGDIAEGYSVSREKKESFPLTVTSAQKNPTAFYLCASRTGHYGYTFGSGTRLTVV.

The chain has TRBV30 and TRBJ2-7; D remains unclear. Deletions cut 8 bases from V and 5 bases from J, with 16 bases between. Germline CDR1 and CDR2: GTSNPN and SVGIG (reference sequence). The CDR3 is made up of 12 amino acids. The CDR3 region has the DNA TGTGCCAGCTGGGTCCCAGGTGACGAGCAGTACTTC. It codes for CASWVPGDEQYF.

The rearrangement joins TRBV24-1 to TRBJ2-1; TRBD1 agrees at 7 bases. V was pared by 3 bases and J by 4 bases, with 11 bases of the junction left unmatched. CDR1 is KGHDR and CDR2 is SFDVKD in the germline V gene. The CDR3 runs to 17 residues. The CDR3 DNA reads as TGTGCCACCAGTGATCCGGGTGGGGGACAGACTTACAATGAGCAGTTCTTC. Translation gives CATSDPGGGQTYNEQFF.

This clonotype was recorded many times. V is TRBV20-1 and J is TRBJ2-7; 10 bases align to TRBD2. The CDR3 has 14 residues. The germline CDR1 and CDR2 sequences are DFQATT and SNEGSKA (reference sequence). With 6 bases clipped from V and 5 bases from J, the junction kept 10 bases outside the gene matches. This CDR3 reads CSARNWLAGDEQYF. The CDR3 DNA reads as TGCAGTGCCCGCAACTGGCTAGCGGGGGACGAGCAGTACTTC.

This clonotype was observed at least ten times. The chain is built from TRBV29-1 and TRBJ1-1; no reliable D call. CDR1 is SQVTM, CDR2 ANQGSEA, per germline. Between the trimmed V and J ends, which lost 3 bases and 1 base, there was a span of 9 bases. This CDR3 comprises 13 residues. Here the CDR3 reads CSVEESPNTEAFF. CDR3 DNA: TGCAGCGTTGAGGAGAGTCCGAACACTGAAGCTTTCTTT.

This clonotype was seen many times. As DNA, the CDR3 is TGCAGCGTTTCACTAGCGGGGCGAACCGGGGAGCTGTTTTTT. Translation: CSVSLAGRTGELFF. V usage is TRBV29-1 and J usage is TRBJ2-2; TRBD2 matches at 10 bases. CDR1 is SQVTM and CDR2 is ANQGSEA in the germline V gene. J lost 5 bases, V lost 5 bases, and 5 bases had no gene match. This CDR3 is built from 14 residues.

This chain uses TRBV29-1 with TRBJ2-1, with D possibly TRBD2 on 6 matching bases. V was trimmed by 3 bases and J by 0 bases, leaving 12 bases between them. The V gene's germline CDR1 is SQVTM and CDR2 ANQGSEA. This CDR3 is built from 15 residues. The CDR3 region is CSVDSRGSSYNEQFF. The CDR3 bases are TGCAGCGTTGACTCTCGGGGGAGCTCCTACAATGAGCAGTTCTTC.

This clonotype has a count of ten or more. The V gene is TRBV7-9, the J gene TRBJ2-7; a weak D match, TRBD2 (5 bases). Trimming left V 2 bases short and J 0 bases short, with 11 bases between. Germline V CDR1 and CDR2: SEHNR, FQNEAQ (reference sequence). The CDR3 totals 15 residues. The CDR3 spells CASSLKGGPSYEQYF. CDR3 coding DNA: TGTGCCAGCAGCTTAAAGGGCGGGCCCTCCTACGAGCAGTACTTC.